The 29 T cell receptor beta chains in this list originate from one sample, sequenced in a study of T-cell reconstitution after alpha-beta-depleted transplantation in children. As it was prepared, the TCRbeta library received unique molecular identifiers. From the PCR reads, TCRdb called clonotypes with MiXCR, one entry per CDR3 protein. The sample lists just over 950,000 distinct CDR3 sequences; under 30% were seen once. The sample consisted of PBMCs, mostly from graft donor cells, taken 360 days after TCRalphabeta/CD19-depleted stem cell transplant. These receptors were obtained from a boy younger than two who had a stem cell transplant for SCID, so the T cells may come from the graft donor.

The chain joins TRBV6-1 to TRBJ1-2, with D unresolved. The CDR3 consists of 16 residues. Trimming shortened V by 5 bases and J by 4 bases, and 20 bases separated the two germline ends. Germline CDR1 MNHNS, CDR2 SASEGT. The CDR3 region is CASSPQEEWTAYGYTF. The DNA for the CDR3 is TGTGCCAGCAGTCCTCAAGAAGAGTGGACCGCCTATGGCTACACCTTC.

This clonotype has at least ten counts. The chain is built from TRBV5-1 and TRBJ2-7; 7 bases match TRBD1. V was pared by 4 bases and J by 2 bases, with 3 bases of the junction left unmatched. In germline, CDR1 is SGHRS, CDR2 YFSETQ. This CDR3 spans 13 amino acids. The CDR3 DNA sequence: TGCGCCAGCAGCCGGGGACAGCCCTACGAGCAGTACTTC. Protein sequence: CASSRGQPYEQYF.

The CDR3 DNA follows: TGCGCCAGCAGCACCCGGGACTACTACTACGAGCAGTACTTC. Translating it yields CASSTRDYYYEQYF. V gene TRBV5-1 combines with J gene TRBJ2-7; the match to TRBD2 covers 7 bases. There are 14 residues in the CDR3. The germline CDR1 and CDR2 sequences are SGHRS and YFSETQ. With V trimmed by 4 bases and J by 3 bases, 7 bases remained unmatched.

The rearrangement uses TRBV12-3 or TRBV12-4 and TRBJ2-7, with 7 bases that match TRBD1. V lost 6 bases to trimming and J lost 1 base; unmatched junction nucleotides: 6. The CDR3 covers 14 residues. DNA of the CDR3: TGTGCCAGCAGGTGGGACAGCCGTTCCTACGAGCAGTACTTC. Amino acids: CASRWDSRSYEQYF.

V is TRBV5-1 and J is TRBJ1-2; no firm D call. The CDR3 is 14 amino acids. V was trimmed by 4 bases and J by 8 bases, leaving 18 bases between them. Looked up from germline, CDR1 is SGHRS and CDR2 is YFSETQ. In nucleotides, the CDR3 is TGCGCCAGCAGCCCTAACCAGAGGGAAGCGGGCTACACCTTC. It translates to CASSPNQREAGYTF.

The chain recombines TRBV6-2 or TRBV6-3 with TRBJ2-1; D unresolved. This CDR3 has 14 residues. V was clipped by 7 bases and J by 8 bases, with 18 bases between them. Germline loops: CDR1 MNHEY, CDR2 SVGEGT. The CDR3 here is CASTISLAIDEQFF. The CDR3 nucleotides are TGTGCCAGCACTATTTCCCTCGCTATCGATGAGCAGTTCTTC.

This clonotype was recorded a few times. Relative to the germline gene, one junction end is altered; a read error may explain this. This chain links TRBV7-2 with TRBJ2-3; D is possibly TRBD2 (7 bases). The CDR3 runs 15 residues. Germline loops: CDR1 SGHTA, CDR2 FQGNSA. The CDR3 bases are TGCGCCAGCAGTCTGGGGGGGCCGGGGACAGATACGCAGTATTTT. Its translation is CASSLGGPGTDTQYF.

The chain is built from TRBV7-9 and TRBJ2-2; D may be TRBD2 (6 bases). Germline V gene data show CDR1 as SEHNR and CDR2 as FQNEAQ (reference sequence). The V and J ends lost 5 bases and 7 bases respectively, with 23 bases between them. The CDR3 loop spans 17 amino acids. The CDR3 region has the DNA TGTGCCAGCAGCCCGACAATCGGCGGGGCCGTAGGCGGGGAGCTGTTTTTT. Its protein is CASSPTIGGAVGGELFF.

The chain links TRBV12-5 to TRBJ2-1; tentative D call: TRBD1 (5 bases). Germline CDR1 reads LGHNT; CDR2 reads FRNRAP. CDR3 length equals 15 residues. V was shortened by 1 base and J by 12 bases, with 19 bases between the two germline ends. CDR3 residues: CASGLGRRPGLPQFF. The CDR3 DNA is TGTGCTAGTGGTTTGGGACGTAGGCCAGGGTTACCGCAGTTCTTC.

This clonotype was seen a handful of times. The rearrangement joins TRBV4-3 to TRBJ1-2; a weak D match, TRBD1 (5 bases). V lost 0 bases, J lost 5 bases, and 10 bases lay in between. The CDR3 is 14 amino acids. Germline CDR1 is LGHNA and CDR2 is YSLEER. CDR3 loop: CASSQDLGGYGYTF. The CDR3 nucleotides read TGCGCCAGCAGCCAAGATCTGGGGGGATATGGCTACACCTTC.

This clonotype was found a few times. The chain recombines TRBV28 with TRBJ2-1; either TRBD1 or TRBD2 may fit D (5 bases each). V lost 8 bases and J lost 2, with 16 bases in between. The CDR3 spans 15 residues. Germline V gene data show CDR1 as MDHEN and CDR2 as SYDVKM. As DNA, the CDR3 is TGTGCCAGCGGGACCTTGGGGCCTACCTACAATGAGCAGTTCTTC. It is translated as CASGTLGPTYNEQFF. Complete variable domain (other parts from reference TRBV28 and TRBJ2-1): DVKVTQSSRYLVKRTGEKVFLECVQDMDHENMFWYRQDPGLGLRLIYFSYDVKMKEKGDIPEGYSVSREKKERFSLILESASTNQTSMYLCASGTLGPTYNEQFFGPGTRLTVL.

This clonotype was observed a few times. CDR3 amino acids: CASSGRPGTSGYNEQFF. Written as DNA, the CDR3 is TGTGCCAGCAGCGGCCGCCCCGGGACTAGTGGATACAATGAGCAGTTCTTC. V is TRBV9 and J is TRBJ2-1; 8 bases match TRBD2. The CDR3 loop spans 17 amino acids. Germline CDR1 reads SGDLS; CDR2 reads YYNGEE. After removal of 3 bases from V and 4 bases from J, the junction contained 12 bases not matched to a gene.

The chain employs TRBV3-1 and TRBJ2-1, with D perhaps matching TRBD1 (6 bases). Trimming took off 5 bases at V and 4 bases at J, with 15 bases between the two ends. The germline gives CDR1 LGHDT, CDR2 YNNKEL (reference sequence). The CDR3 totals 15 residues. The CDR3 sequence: CASSSNREGYNEQFF. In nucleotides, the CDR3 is TGTGCCAGCAGCTCAAACAGGGAAGGTTACAATGAGCAGTTCTTC.

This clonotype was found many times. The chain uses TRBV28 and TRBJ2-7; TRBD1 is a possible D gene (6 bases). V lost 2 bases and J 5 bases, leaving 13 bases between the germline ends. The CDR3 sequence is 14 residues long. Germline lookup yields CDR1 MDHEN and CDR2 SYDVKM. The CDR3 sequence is CASSLGQGSNEQYF. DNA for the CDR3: TGTGCCAGCAGTTTAGGGCAGGGGTCCAACGAGCAGTACTTC.

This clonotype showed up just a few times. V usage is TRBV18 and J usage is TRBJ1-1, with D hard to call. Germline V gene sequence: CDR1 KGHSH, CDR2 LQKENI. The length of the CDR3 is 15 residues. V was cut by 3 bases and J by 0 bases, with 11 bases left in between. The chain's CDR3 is CASSPAEIMNTEAFF. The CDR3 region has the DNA TGTGCCAGCTCACCGGCCGAGATCATGAACACTGAAGCTTTCTTT.

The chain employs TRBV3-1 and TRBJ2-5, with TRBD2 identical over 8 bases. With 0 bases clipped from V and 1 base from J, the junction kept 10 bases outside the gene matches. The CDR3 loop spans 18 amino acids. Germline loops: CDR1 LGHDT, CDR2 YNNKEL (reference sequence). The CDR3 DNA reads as TGTGCCAGCAGCCAAGAAGGTAGGACTAGCCCCTTCCAAGAGACCCAGTACTTC. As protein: CASSQEGRTSPFQETQYF.

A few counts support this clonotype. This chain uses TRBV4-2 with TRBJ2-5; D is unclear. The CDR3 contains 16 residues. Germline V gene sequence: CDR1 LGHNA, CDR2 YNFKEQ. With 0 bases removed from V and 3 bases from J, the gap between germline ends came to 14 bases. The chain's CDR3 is CASSQEPGRSKETQYF. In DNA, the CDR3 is TGTGCCAGCAGCCAAGAGCCGGGCCGGAGTAAAGAGACCCAGTACTTC.

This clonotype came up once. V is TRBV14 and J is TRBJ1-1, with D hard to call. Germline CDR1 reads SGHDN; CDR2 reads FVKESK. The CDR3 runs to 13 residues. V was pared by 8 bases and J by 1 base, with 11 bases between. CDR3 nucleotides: TGTGCCAGCTGCCCTTTCGGGAACACTGAAGCTTTCTTT. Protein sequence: CASCPFGNTEAFF. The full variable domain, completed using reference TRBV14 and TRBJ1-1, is EAGVTQFPSHSVIEKGQTVTLRCDPISGHDNLYWYRRVMGKEIKFLLHFVKESKQDESGMPNNRFLAERTGGTYSTLKVQPAELEDSGVYFCASCPFGNTEAFFGQGTRLTVV.

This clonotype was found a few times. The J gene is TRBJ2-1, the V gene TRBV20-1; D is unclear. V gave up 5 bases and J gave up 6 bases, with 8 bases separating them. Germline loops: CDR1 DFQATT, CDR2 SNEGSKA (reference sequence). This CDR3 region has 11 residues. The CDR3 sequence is CSAPRLNEQFF. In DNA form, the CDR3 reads TGCAGTGCTCCTCGACTCAATGAGCAGTTCTTC.

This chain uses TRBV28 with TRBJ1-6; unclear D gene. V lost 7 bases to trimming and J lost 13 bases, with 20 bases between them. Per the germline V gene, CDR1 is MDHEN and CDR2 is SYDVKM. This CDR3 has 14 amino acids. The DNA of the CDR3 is TGTGCCAGCACTAAGGACGGGAGCCATCGGCCCCTCCACTTT. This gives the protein CASTKDGSHRPLHF.

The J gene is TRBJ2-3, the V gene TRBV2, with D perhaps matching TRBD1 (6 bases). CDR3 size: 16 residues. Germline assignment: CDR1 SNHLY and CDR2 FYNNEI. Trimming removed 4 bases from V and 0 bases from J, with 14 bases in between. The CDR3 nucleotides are TGTGCCAGCAGTGCGGGACATCCATGGAGCACAGATACGCAGTATTTT. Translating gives CASSAGHPWSTDTQYF.

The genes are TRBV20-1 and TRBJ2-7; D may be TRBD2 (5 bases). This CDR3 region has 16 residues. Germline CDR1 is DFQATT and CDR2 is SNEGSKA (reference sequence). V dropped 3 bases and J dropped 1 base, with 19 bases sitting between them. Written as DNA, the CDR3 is TGCAGTGCTAGTGATCCCTTGAGGGCGGCTTCCTACGAGCAGTACTTC. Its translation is CSASDPLRAASYEQYF.

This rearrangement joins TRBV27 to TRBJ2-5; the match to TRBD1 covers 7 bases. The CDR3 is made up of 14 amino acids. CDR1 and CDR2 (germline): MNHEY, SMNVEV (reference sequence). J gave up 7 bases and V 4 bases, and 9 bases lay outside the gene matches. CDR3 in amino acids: CASSSTGRGGTQYF. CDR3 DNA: TGTGCCAGCAGTTCGACAGGGCGTGGGGGGACCCAGTACTTC.

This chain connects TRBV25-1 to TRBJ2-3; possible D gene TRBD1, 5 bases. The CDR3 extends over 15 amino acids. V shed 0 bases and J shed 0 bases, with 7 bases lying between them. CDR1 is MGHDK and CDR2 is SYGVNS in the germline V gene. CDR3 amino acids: CASSEYDRSTDTQYF. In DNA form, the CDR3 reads TGTGCCAGCAGTGAATATGACAGAAGCACAGATACGCAGTATTTT.

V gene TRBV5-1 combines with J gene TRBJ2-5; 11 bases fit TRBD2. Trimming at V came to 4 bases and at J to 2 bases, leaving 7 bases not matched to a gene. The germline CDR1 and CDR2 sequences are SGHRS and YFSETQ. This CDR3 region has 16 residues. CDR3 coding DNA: TGCGCCAGCAGCCCCGGACTAGCGGGTCGACAAGAGACCCAGTACTTC. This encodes CASSPGLAGRQETQYF.

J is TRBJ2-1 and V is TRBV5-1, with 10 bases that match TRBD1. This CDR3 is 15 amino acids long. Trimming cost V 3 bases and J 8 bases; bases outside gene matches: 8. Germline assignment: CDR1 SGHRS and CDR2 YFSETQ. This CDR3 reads CASSSGPGQGHEQFF. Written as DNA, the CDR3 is TGCGCCAGCAGCTCTGGGCCGGGACAGGGGCATGAGCAGTTCTTC. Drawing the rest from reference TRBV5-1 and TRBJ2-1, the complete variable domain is KAGVTQTPRYLIKTRGQQVTLSCSPISGHRSVSWYQQTPGQGLQFLFEYFSETQRNKGNFPGRFSGRQFSNSRSEMNVSTLELGDSALYLCASSSGPGQGHEQFFGPGTRLTVL.

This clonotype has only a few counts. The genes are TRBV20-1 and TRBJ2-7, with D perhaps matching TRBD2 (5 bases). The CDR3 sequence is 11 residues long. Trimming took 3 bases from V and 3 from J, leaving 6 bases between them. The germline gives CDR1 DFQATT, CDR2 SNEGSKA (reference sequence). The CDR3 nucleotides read TGCAGTGCTAGCGGACTCTACGAGCAGTACTTC. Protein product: CSASGLYEQYF.

In nucleotides, the CDR3 is TGTGCCAGCAGCTTAATCTATAAGTCGGGGAAAGAGACCCAGTACTTC. Protein: CASSLIYKSGKETQYF. The chain couples TRBV7-2 to TRBJ2-5; tentatively, D is TRBD2 (5 bases). Germline V CDR1 and CDR2: SGHTA, FQGNSA. This CDR3 region has 16 residues. V gave up 2 bases and J gave up 3 bases, with 16 bases separating them.

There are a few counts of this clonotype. The CDR3 region has the DNA TGCAGTGCTAGAGATCAGAGGTTTTACAATGAGCAGTTCTTC. It translates to CSARDQRFYNEQFF. The chain employs TRBV20-1 and TRBJ2-1, with D unresolved. The CDR3 spans 14 residues. The germline V gene has CDR1 DFQATT and CDR2 SNEGSKA (reference sequence). V lost 0 bases, J lost 4 bases, and 10 bases lay in between.